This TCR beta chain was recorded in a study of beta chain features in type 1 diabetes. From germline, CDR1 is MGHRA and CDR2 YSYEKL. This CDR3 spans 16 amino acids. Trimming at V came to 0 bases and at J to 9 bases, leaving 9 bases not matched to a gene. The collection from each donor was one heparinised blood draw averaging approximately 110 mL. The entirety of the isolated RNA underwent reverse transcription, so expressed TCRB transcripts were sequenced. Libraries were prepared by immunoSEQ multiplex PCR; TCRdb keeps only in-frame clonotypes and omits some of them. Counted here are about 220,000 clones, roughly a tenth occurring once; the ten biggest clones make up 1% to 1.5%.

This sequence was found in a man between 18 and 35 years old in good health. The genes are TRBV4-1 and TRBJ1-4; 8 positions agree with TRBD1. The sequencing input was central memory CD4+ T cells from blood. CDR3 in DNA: TGCGCCAGCAGCCAAGAACCGGGACAGGCTAGGCAAAAACTGTTTTTT. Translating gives CASSQEPGQARQKLFF.